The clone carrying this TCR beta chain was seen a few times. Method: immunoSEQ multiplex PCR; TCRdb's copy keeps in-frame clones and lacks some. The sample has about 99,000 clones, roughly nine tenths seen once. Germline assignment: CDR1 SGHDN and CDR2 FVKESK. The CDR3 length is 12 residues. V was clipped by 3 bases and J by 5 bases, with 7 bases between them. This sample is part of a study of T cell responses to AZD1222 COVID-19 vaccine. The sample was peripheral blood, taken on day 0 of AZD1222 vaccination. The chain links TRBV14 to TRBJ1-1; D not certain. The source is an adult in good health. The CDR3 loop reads CASSHVGTEAFF. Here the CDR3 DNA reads TGTGCCAGCAGCCATGTCGGGACTGAAGCTTTCTTT.